This T cell receptor beta chain was identified during a study of response to subunit inactivated influenza vaccine. Notes on the study in general: That few new T cells are recruited by each seasonal influenza vaccination was the authors' suggestion.

Per the germline V gene, CDR1 is SQVTM and CDR2 is ANQGSEA. CDR3 length: 12 amino acids. Deletions cut 4 bases from V and 8 bases from J, with 11 bases between. In its sample, this clonotype was seen a few times. Its target is unknown. MiXCR, run by TCRdb on the RT-PCR reads, gives a single entry per CDR3 protein. The sample consists of about 520,000 distinct CDR3 sequences, around 9.9% of them appearing once. This receptor was obtained from a man aged 45-60 years who received an inactivated influenza vaccine. The V gene is TRBV29-1, the J gene TRBJ1-4; D is uncertain. Sequenced material: PBMCs from blood, taken 40 to 50 days after vaccination. The CDR3 here is CSVALGGEKLFF. As DNA, the CDR3 is TGCAGCGTTGCCCTCGGTGGGGAAAAACTGTTTTTT.